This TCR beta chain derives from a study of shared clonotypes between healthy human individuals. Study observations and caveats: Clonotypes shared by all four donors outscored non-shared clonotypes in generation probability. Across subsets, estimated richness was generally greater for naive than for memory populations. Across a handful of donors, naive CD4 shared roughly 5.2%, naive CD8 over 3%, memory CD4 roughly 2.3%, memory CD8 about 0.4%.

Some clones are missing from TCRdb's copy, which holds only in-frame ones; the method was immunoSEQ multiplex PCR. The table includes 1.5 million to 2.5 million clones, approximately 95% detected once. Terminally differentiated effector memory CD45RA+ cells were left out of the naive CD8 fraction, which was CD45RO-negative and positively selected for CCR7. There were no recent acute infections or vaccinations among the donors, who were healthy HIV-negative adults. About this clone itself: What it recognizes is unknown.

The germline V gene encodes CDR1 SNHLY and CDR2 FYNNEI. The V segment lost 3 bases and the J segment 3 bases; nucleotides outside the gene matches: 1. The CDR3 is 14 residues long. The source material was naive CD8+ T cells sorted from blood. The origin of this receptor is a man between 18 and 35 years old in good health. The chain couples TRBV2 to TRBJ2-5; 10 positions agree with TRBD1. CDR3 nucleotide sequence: TGTGCCAGCAGTGACGGACAGGGGGAAGAGACCCAGTACTTC. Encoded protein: CASSDGQGEETQYF.